This TCR beta chain was documented in a study of T cells in Graves' hyperthyroidism and ophthalmopathy. The study's findings and limits: The model foresaw ophthalmopathy a median roughly 6 months prior to onset. Researchers found most expanded thyroid clonotypes above 0.001 in blood as well.

The junction had 5 bases not matched to a gene; V was cut back by 1 base and J by 5 bases. CDR3 length equals 15 residues. Germline CDR1 reads LGHDT; CDR2 reads YNNKEL (reference sequence). The sample holds many counts of this clonotype. The antigen is not known. Using RNA transcripts as the source, TCR beta CDR3 regions were amplified. Initially, a first-round RT-PCR of the TCR CDR3 employed the HTBI primer set. TCRdb itself ran the multiplex PCR reads through MiXCR, one entry per CDR3 protein. The sample has a few hundred thousand distinct CDR3 sequences; just under 15% are singletons. The chain links TRBV3-1 to TRBJ2-7; 10 positions match TRBD2. The TCR comes from a woman aged 30 to 39 with Graves' hyperthyroidism. Sequences were obtained from blood. The CDR3 nucleotides read TGTGCCAGCAGCCAAGGGCTAGCGGGAGTACACGAGCAGTACTTC. Amino acid sequence: CASSQGLAGVHEQYF.